Listed here are 5 T cell receptor beta chains from one sample, sequenced in a study of cytomegalovirus exposure and HLA in healthy donors. Profiled with immunoSEQ multiplex PCR; TCRdb holds only in-frame clones, not every one. The sample shows 68,000 or so clones, approximately 91% of them seen only once. Material: PBMCs. The origin of the receptors is a man aged 18 to 30 in good health and CMV-seronegative.

The genes are TRBV18 and TRBJ2-7; 9 bases map to TRBD1. V dropped 6 bases and J dropped 1; count of bases not matched to a gene: 7. The CDR3 contains 15 residues. Germline lookup yields CDR1 KGHSH and CDR2 LQKENI. The CDR3 spells CASSFDRGGSYEQYF. The CDR3 DNA reads TGTGCCAGCTCCTTCGACAGGGGGGGTTCCTACGAGCAGTACTTC.

The chain recombines TRBV29-1 with TRBJ2-5; the D gene is possibly TRBD2 (6 bases). V was trimmed by 5 bases and J by 5 bases, leaving 18 bases between them. The CDR3 length is 14 residues. Germline CDR1 and CDR2: SQVTM and ANQGSEA. This chain's CDR3 is CSVRLGGPRETQYF. The CDR3 nucleotides read TGCAGCGTTCGTTTGGGGGGTCCTCGGGAGACCCAGTACTTC.

CDR3 region: CASSHMPSGGTEAFF. The DNA for the CDR3 is TGTGCCAGCAGTCATATGCCTTCGGGGGGCACTGAAGCTTTCTTT. The rearrangement joins TRBV28 to TRBJ1-1, with a possible D match to TRBD1 (5 bases). V lost 5 bases and J lost 4, with 17 bases in between. The CDR3 has 15 residues. CDR1 MDHEN and CDR2 SYDVKM come from the germline V gene.

The chain links TRBV5-8 to TRBJ2-3; no firm D call. V was pared by 2 bases and J by 2 bases, with 9 bases between. This CDR3 comprises 14 residues. CDR1 and CDR2 from the germline V gene are SGHTS and YDEGEE. The CDR3 spells CASSLEQTTDTQYF. The CDR3, as DNA: TGTGCCAGCAGCTTAGAACAAACCACAGATACGCAGTATTTT. Full variable domain (missing parts from reference TRBV5-8 and TRBJ2-3): EAGVTQSPTHLIKTRGQQATLRCSPISGHTSVYWYQQALGLGLQFLLWYDEGEERNRGNFPPRFSGRQFPNYSSELNVNALELEDSALYLCASSLEQTTDTQYFGPGTRLTVL.

The chain carries TRBV6-5 and TRBJ2-7, with 7 bases matching TRBD2. Germline CDR1 is MNHEY and CDR2 is SVGAGI. Unmatched junction bases numbered 8, after V lost 0 bases and J lost 3 bases. This CDR3 is built from 16 residues. CDR3 nucleotide sequence: TGTGCCAGCAGTTACTCGATGTCTAGCGGAGGCTACGAGCAGTACTTC. Amino acids: CASSYSMSSGGYEQYF.